This TCR beta chain derives from a study of graft-versus-host responses after intestinal transplantation. As for the study in general: Recipients across the board were started on anti-thymocyte globulin induction, then kept on tacrolimus and steroids for around 3 years.

Note on this clone: Its antigen is currently unknown.

The CDR3 has 14 amino acids. The germline CDR1 and CDR2 sequences are LNHDA and SQIVND (reference sequence). J was trimmed by 9 bases and V by 3 bases; bases with no gene match: 3. Assay: immunoSEQ multiplex PCR; the TCRdb copy retains only in-frame clones and omits some. Of 84,000 or so clones in the sample, around 90% were seen once. The TCR originated in a human donor who received an intestinal transplant. V usage is TRBV19 and J usage is TRBJ2-1; 12 bases are a match to TRBD1. Sequencing used unstimulated CD4+ T cells sorted from spleen or lymph node cells, obtained before intestinal transplant. The CDR3 is CASSMGGQGAEQFF. Here the CDR3 DNA reads TGTGCCAGTAGTATGGGGGGACAGGGGGCTGAGCAGTTCTTC.